This is a list of T cell receptor beta chains from one sample in a study of shared T cell receptors in the human thymus. The repertoire was sequenced with immunoSEQ multiplex PCR; TCRdb's copy has only in-frame clones and lacks some. The sample consists of approximately 490,000 clones, approximately 80% of them appearing once. These data were also filed under a second study, of human thymus T cells.

The sample consisted of thymocytes. These receptors were obtained from a boy under two years old with a congenital heart defect. CDR3s include the opening cysteine and the closing phenylalanine or tryptophan. The order of the fields is clone size, J gene, V gene, D gene, CDR3 DNA, CDR3 protein. The D gene is left open where the match is weak. Part of the rows lack a size; the others show once, few, many or a class for expanded clones.

few	TRBJ2-3	TRBV5-6	.	TGTGCCAGCAGCGGCTCTTACGCAGATACGCAGTATTTT	CASSGSYADTQYF
.	TRBJ2-5	TRBV29-1	TRBD1	TGCAGCGTCCCCAGCCCCAGGGGGCCCCGAGAGACCCAGTACTTC	CSVPSPRGPRETQYF
once	TRBJ2-7	TRBV27	.	TGTGCCAGCGCCAACAACAGGAGCTCCTACGAGCAGTACTTC	CASANNRSSYEQYF
.	TRBJ2-1	TRBV27	.	TGTGCCAGCAGTTTAAAACTAGCTACGCCGCAGTTCTTC	CASSLKLATPQFF
.	TRBJ1-5	TRBV19	TRBD1	TGTGCCAGTAGTTATAGGACAGGGGACAATCAGCCCCAGCATTTT	CASSYRTGDNQPQHF
.	TRBJ2-1	TRBV10-3	.	TGTGCCATCAGTGGGGGGACTCACAATGAGCAGTTCTTC	CAISGGTHNEQFF
.	TRBJ1-2	TRBV12-5	.	TGTGCTAGTGGTCCAAACCCGAGGGCAAATTACTATGGCTACACCTTC	CASGPNPRANYYGYTF
once	TRBJ2-1	TRBV9	TRBD2	TGTGCCAGCAGCGTAGAGGGACTAGCGCACAATGAGCAGTTCTTC	CASSVEGLAHNEQFF
few	TRBJ1-1	TRBV27	.	TGTGCCAGCAGCCTAAGCGGGACAAATGTCACTGAAGCTTTCTTT	CASSLSGTNVTEAFF
.	TRBJ1-5	TRBV19	.	TGTGCCAGTAGTATAGGAAGGGGGACGGGCAATCAGCCCCAGCATTTT	CASSIGRGTGNQPQHF
.	TRBJ2-2	TRBV28	.	TGTGCCAGCAGCCGGGTGTACCCGGACTCTCAGGAGCTGTTTTTT	CASSRVYPDSQELFF
few	TRBJ1-1	TRBV27	.	TGTGCCAGCAGGCAGGGGACCACTGAAGCTTTCTTT	CASRQGTTEAFF
.	TRBJ1-1	TRBV6-1	.	TGTGCCAGCAGTGCATCGTACAGGGTGGGGACTGAAGCTTTCTTT	CASSASYRVGTEAFF
once	TRBJ1-1	TRBV5-4	TRBD1	TGTGCCAGCAGCTGGGACAGGGCGAGCACTGAAGCTTTCTTT	CASSWDRASTEAFF
.	TRBJ2-4	TRBV4-2	.	TGTGCCAGCAGCCAGGATTGGGGCAGCTTACTAGCCAAAAACATTCAGTACTTC	CASSQDWGSLLAKNIQYF
.	TRBJ1-1	TRBV9	.	TGTGCCAGCAGCGCACAGGGTGCGAACACTGAAGCTTTCTTT	CASSAQGANTEAFF
.	TRBJ2-1	TRBV4-1	.	TGCGCCAGCAGCCAAGAACTCGCGTTCCCTTCCGGGAATGAGCAGTTCTTC	CASSQELAFPSGNEQFF
.	TRBJ2-3	TRBV29-1	.	TGCAGCGTTGGGGGGCGGCGTAGCACAGATACGCAGTATTTT	CSVGGRRSTDTQYF
.	TRBJ2-4	TRBV11-2	TRBD1	TGTGCCAGCAGCTTAGATCGAAGGACAGGGGGACCCAAAAACATTCAGTACTTC	CASSLDRRTGGPKNIQYF
.	TRBJ2-5	TRBV27	.	TGTGCCAGCAGTTGGGGGCAGCCCTACAGGGAGACCCAGTACTTC	CASSWGQPYRETQYF
.	TRBJ2-7	TRBV5-4	.	TGTGCCAGCAGCTGCTATTGCTCCTACGAGCAGTACTTC	CASSCYCSYEQYF
.	TRBJ2-3	TRBV7-2	TRBD1	TGTGCCAGCAGCCACTTATGGGAGGACAGGGGGGGAGATACGCAGTATTTT	CASSHLWEDRGGDTQYF
once	TRBJ2-1	TRBV11-3	TRBD2	TGTGCCAGCAGCCTTACGGGACTAGCGGCCGGTGAGCAGTTCTTC	CASSLTGLAAGEQFF
.	TRBJ2-6	TRBV9	TRBD2	TGTGCCAGCCGTCGGGAGGCTGGGGCCAACGTCCTGACTTTC	CASRREAGANVLTF
few	TRBJ2-3	TRBV15	TRBD2	TGTGCCACCAGCACAATTGAGCGGGGTCGCACAGATACGCAGTATTTT	CATSTIERGRTDTQYF
.	TRBJ1-2	TRBV6-4	TRBD1	TGTGCCAGCAGTGATCGGGACAGGGGCGACAGAGATGGCTACACCTTC	CASSDRDRGDRDGYTF
.	TRBJ2-7	TRBV12-5	TRBD1	TGTGCTAGTGGTTTGCCCCGGGACAGGGATGACCGGAGTCGCTACGAGCAGTACTTC	CASGLPRDRDDRSRYEQYF
once	TRBJ1-1	TRBV28	.	TGTGCCAGCAGTTTTACCGTTTATCGACGGGGGGCGCGCGGCACTGAAGCTTTCTTT	CASSFTVYRRGARGTEAFF
.	TRBJ2-3	TRBV11-1	.	TGTGCCAGCAGCCCGGTTGCAGATACGCAGTATTTT	CASSPVADTQYF
.	TRBJ1-1	TRBV5-6	TRBD1	TGTGCCAGCAGCTTGGCCCTGCAGGGGGTGACCGACACTGAAGCTTTCTTT	CASSLALQGVTDTEAFF
few	TRBJ2-5	TRBV19	.	TGTGCCAGTAGTATGATAGGTACTTCCAGGGAGACCCAGTACTTC	CASSMIGTSRETQYF
.	TRBJ2-3	TRBV6-5	.	TGTGCCAGCACGGCGGGGACAGATACGCAGTATTTT	CASTAGTDTQYF
.	TRBJ1-2	TRBV5-4	.	TGTGCCAGCAGTCAACGCGTGGGCGTTTGGGGCTACACCTTC	CASSQRVGVWGYTF
.	TRBJ2-1	TRBV6-6	.	TGTGCCAGCAGTTCCCGGTGGGGCCAGGGAAATGAGCAGTTCTTC	CASSSRWGQGNEQFF
.	TRBJ2-7	TRBV11-2	TRBD1	TGTGCCAGCAGCTTTAACGGGACAGGGCACGAGCAGTACTTC	CASSFNGTGHEQYF
.	TRBJ2-1	TRBV5-4	TRBD2	TGTGCCAGCAGCTTCAAGCTGGGGTGGGAGGGTGAGAATGAGCAGTTCTTC	CASSFKLGWEGENEQFF
.	TRBJ2-3	TRBV5-4	.	TGTGCCAGCAGCTTGAACGCCATGGCAGGGGCGACAGATACGCAGTATTTT	CASSLNAMAGATDTQYF
.	TRBJ1-2	TRBV9	.	TGTGCCAGCAGCGTAGCGGACAGAGACTTCTATGGCTACACCTTC	CASSVADRDFYGYTF
.	TRBJ1-1	TRBV27	TRBD1	TGTGCCAGCAGTTCAGGACAGGGGATTCTCGCTTTCTTT	CASSSGQGILAFF
.	TRBJ2-1	TRBV27	.	TGTGCCAGCAGTGTAATAGCGAATAGATCCTACAATGAGCAGTTCTTC	CASSVIANRSYNEQFF
.	TRBJ2-7	TRBV11-2	.	TGTGCCAGCAGCTTAGGGGTAAACAGGTTTACCTACGAGCAGTACTTC	CASSLGVNRFTYEQYF
.	TRBJ2-5	TRBV7-2	.	TGTGCCAGCAGCCCCCCAAGGCTAGCGTCTCAAGAGACCCAGTACTTC	CASSPPRLASQETQYF
.	TRBJ2-2	TRBV14	TRBD1	TGTGCCAGTGGGACAGGGGAAGGCACCGGGGAGCTGTTTTTT	CASGTGEGTGELFF
once	TRBJ1-1	TRBV4-3	.	TGCGCCAGCAGCCAAGATATCAGGACTGAGAACACTGAAGCTTTCTTT	CASSQDIRTENTEAFF